By its share, the clone carrying this T cell receptor beta chain is medium-sized. Its antigen is unknown. This sample is drawn from a study of T-cell reconstitution after alpha-beta-depleted transplantation in children. General study points: Surviving recipient T cells and thymic progenitors underlay high day-60 TCRbeta diversity in some patients.

The V end was cut by 4 bases, the J end by 2 bases, with 12 bases between. The CDR3 runs 14 residues. Germline V gene lookup returns CDR1 SGHRS and CDR2 YFSETQ. Unique molecular identifiers were used to barcode this TCRbeta library. TCRdb re-called the PCR reads with MiXCR, one entry per CDR3 protein. The top ten clones hold 5.5% to 8% of a sample with about 27,000 distinct CDR3 sequences, roughly 6.3% of them seen once. The chain has TRBV5-1 and TRBJ2-5; no clear D gene. Sequencing was performed on PBMCs, mostly from graft donor cells, taken 180 days after TCRalphabeta/CD19-depleted stem cell transplant. The clonotype was recovered from a male patient between 5 and 17 years old who had a stem cell transplant for acute myeloid leukemia, so the T cells may come from the graft donor. The CDR3 nucleotides are TGCGCCAGCAGCCTAGGACGGAAACAAGAGACCCAGTACTTC. Its translation: CASSLGRKQETQYF.